One and the same sample provided the 20 T cell receptor beta chains below, sequenced in a study of blood T cells in healthy people across ages. Together with a sample-barcoded 5' primer, a J-beta primer mix was included in a second PCR lasting roughly 6 to 12 cycles. TCRdb independently ran MiXCR on the 5' RACE reads; one entry per CDR3 protein. The sample has some 920,000 distinct CDR3 sequences; just over 50% are singletons. Material: blood. These receptor sequences come from a woman aged 55-70 years in good health.

This clonotype was seen a few times. The chain couples TRBV4-3 to TRBJ2-1, with TRBD2 identical over 8 bases. With 2 bases clipped from V and 4 bases from J, the junction kept 7 bases outside the gene matches. Germline CDR1 LGHNA, CDR2 YSLEER. This CDR3 comprises 16 residues. CDR3: CASSQPGLALYNEQFF. CDR3 nucleotides: TGCGCCAGCAGCCAACCCGGACTAGCCCTTTACAATGAGCAGTTCTTC.

This clonotype was counted between two and nine times. V and J are TRBV9 and TRBJ1-6, with D tentatively TRBD1 (5 bases). Germline CDR1 SGDLS, CDR2 YYNGEE. Trimming stripped 2 bases from V and 10 bases from J, with 7 bases between. The CDR3 extends over 12 amino acids. Written as DNA, the CDR3 is TGTGCCAGCAGCGTTGGGGGATCACCCCTCCACTTT. It encodes CASSVGGSPLHF. Full variable domain (remainder filled in from reference TRBV9 and TRBJ1-6): DSGVTQTPKHLITATGQRVTLRCSPRSGDLSVYWYQQSLDQGLQFLIQYYNGEERAKGNILERFSAQQFPDLHSELNLSSLELGDSALYFCASSVGGSPLHFGNGTRLTVT.

The gene calls are TRBV7-2 and TRBJ2-5; 8 bases are a match to TRBD1. Losses at the gene ends were 2 bases for V and 5 bases for J; bases not matched to a gene: 7. CDR3 length: 15 amino acids. Per the germline V gene, CDR1 is SGHTA and CDR2 is FQGNSA. The chain's CDR3 is CASSLWAGGGETQYF. DNA of the CDR3: TGTGCCAGCAGCTTATGGGCAGGGGGCGGCGAGACCCAGTACTTC.

J is TRBJ2-7 and V is TRBV12-3 or TRBV12-4, with 7 bases matching TRBD1. J gave up 7 bases and V 7 bases, and 13 bases lay outside the gene matches. The CDR3 extends over 14 amino acids. CDR3 sequence (DNA): TGTGCCAGCAACCTACTGGGACAGATCAATGAGCAGTACTTC. Protein: CASNLLGQINEQYF.

This clonotype was detected once. This chain uses TRBV25-1 with TRBJ1-1, with D unclear. Germline assignment: CDR1 MGHDK and CDR2 SYGVNS. With 8 bases removed from V and 1 base from J, the gap between germline ends came to 11 bases. The CDR3 sequence is 13 residues long. CDR3 protein: CASLRSGNTEAFF. The DNA of the CDR3 is TGTGCCAGCCTCAGGTCGGGGAACACTGAAGCTTTCTTT.

CDR3 nucleotide sequence: TGTGCCAGCAGTTTAGTGCGACAGGGGGCGCGGCCCCAGCATTTT. Amino acids: CASSLVRQGARPQHF. The rearrangement uses TRBV28 and TRBJ1-5, with 10 bases identical to TRBD1. This CDR3 is built from 15 residues. The junction had 7 bases not matched to a gene; V was cut back by 2 bases and J by 9 bases. In germline, CDR1 is MDHEN, CDR2 SYDVKM.

The rearrangement joins TRBV20-1 to TRBJ2-7, with 11 bases identical to TRBD2. The V gene end was trimmed by 0 bases and the J gene end by 3 bases; junction bases not matched to a gene: 7. CDR3 length equals 16 residues. Germline CDR1 is DFQATT and CDR2 is SNEGSKA (reference sequence). CDR3 sequence reads: CSARDPLAGGNYEQYF. For the CDR3, the DNA is TGCAGTGCTAGAGACCCTCTAGCGGGAGGAAACTACGAGCAGTACTTC.

The chain employs TRBV20-1 and TRBJ2-1; 11 bases fit TRBD2. The CDR3 spans 15 residues. The V gene's germline CDR1 is DFQATT and CDR2 SNEGSKA (reference sequence). CDR3 amino acids: CSGSSGRAFYNEQFF. CDR3 nucleotide sequence: TGCAGCGGCAGTAGCGGGAGGGCCTTCTACAATGAGCAGTTCTTC.

In this sample, this clonotype turned up a few times. The chain uses TRBV4-1 and TRBJ2-7, with 7 bases aligning to TRBD2. The end of the DNA aligns better with TRBJ2-5, so the J call may be wrong. From germline, CDR1 is MGHRA and CDR2 YSYEKL. The CDR3 extends over 14 amino acids. In DNA form, the CDR3 reads TGCGCCAGCAGCCGGATATGGGGGGGAGAGACCCAGTACTTC. Its protein is CASSRIWGGETQYF.

This clonotype was recorded a few times. The chain carries TRBV29-1 and TRBJ2-1; 8 bases fit TRBD2. V gave up 6 bases and J gave up 7 bases; unmatched junction bases: 11. The CDR3 has 14 amino acids. Germline CDR1 reads SQVTM; CDR2 reads ANQGSEA. The CDR3 region is CSVSGTRDENEQFF. CDR3 in DNA: TGCAGCGTATCCGGGACTAGAGATGAAAATGAGCAGTTCTTC.

The chain carries TRBV7-2 and TRBJ2-5; no clear D gene. Trimming took off 1 base at V and 4 bases at J, with 16 bases between the two ends. The CDR3 is 16 residues long. Germline CDR1 is SGHTA and CDR2 is FQGNSA. The CDR3 loop is CASSLVPPGNGETQYF. In DNA form, the CDR3 reads TGTGCCAGCAGCTTAGTGCCTCCGGGTAATGGAGAGACCCAGTACTTC.

The V call is TRBV30, the J call TRBJ1-1; a weak D match, TRBD1 (5 bases). Trimming removed 0 bases at V and 0 bases at J, with 5 bases between. The CDR3 loop spans 13 amino acids. Germline V gene sequence: CDR1 GTSNPN, CDR2 SVGIG (reference sequence). CDR3 DNA: TGTGCCTGGAGTGTACAGGTGAACACTGAAGCTTTCTTT. This translates into CAWSVQVNTEAFF.

The chain's CDR3 is CASSLAAGYSYEQYF. CDR3 bases: TGCGCCAGCAGCTTGGCGGCAGGGTATAGTTACGAGCAGTACTTC. The chain links TRBV5-1 to TRBJ2-7, with D perhaps TRBD1 (5 bases). V was pared by 0 bases and J by 4 bases, with 14 bases between. The CDR3 totals 15 residues. CDR1 SGHRS and CDR2 YFSETQ come from the germline V gene.

The V call is TRBV5-5, the J call TRBJ1-5, with 7 bases matching TRBD1. The CDR3 is made up of 18 amino acids. V gave up 1 base and J gave up 2 bases; unmatched junction bases: 12. Germline V CDR1 and CDR2: SGHKS, YYEKEE (reference sequence). This CDR3 is CASSLSITTGVGNQPQHF. The CDR3 region has the DNA TGTGCCAGCAGCTTGTCGATAACAACAGGGGTTGGCAATCAGCCCCAGCATTTT.

The V and J genes are TRBV6-5 and TRBJ2-4; no firm D call. The better agreement between TRBJ2-7 and the DNA end casts doubt on the J call. The CDR3 has 14 amino acids. Per the germline V gene, CDR1 is MNHEY and CDR2 is SVGAGI. CDR3: CASSSTGPAYEQYF. In nucleotides, the CDR3 is TGTGCCAGCAGTTCCACTGGTCCCGCCTACGAGCAGTACTTC.

The CDR3 reads CASSLYPATSQRGNEQFF. CDR3 DNA: TGTGCCAGCAGCTTATACCCGGCGACTAGCCAAAGGGGAAATGAGCAGTTCTTC. V and J are TRBV7-6 and TRBJ2-1; 7 bases line up with TRBD2. The junction had 17 bases not matched to a gene; V was cut back by 2 bases and J by 7 bases. The CDR3 is 18 residues long. Germline V gene data show CDR1 as SGHVS and CDR2 as FNYEAQ. Complete variable domain (other parts from reference TRBV7-6 and TRBJ2-1): GAGVSQSPRYKVTKRGQDVALRCDPISGHVSLYWYRQALGQGPEFLTYFNYEAQQDKSGLPNDRFSAERPEGSISTLTIQRTEQRDSAMYRCASSLYPATSQRGNEQFFGPGTRLTVL.

This clonotype was seen a few times. The rearrangement uses TRBV4-3 and TRBJ2-5, with TRBD2 matching over 7 bases. Trimming cost V 3 bases and J 2 bases; bases outside gene matches: 9. Germline V gene data show CDR1 as LGHNA and CDR2 as YSLEER. The CDR3 runs to 16 residues. The CDR3 here is CASSQVGGITQETQYF. The CDR3 nucleotides read TGCGCCAGCAGCCAGGTCGGGGGGATTACTCAAGAGACCCAGTACTTC.

Ten or more counts support this clonotype. This sequence joins TRBV6-1 and TRBJ1-1; the D gene is possibly TRBD1 (5 bases). This CDR3 contains 13 residues. Trimming left V 2 bases short and J 2 bases short, with 6 bases between. Germline CDR1 MNHNS, CDR2 SASEGT. This chain's CDR3 is CASSERGNTEAFF. In DNA form, the CDR3 reads TGTGCCAGCAGTGAAAGGGGAAACACTGAAGCTTTCTTT.

Comment on this clonotype: An end of the junction differs from the germline gene, which may be a read error. The chain joins TRBV24-1 to TRBJ2-3; D unresolved. From germline, CDR1 is KGHDR and CDR2 SFDVKD. The CDR3 is 16 residues long. The CDR3 bases are TGTGCCTCCAGTGATTTGCGGTTCGGGTTCTTAGATACGCAGTATTTT. Translated, it gives CASSDLRFGFLDTQYF.

This sequence joins TRBV7-3 and TRBJ2-4; unclear D gene. This CDR3 spans 14 amino acids. The germline V and J ends were trimmed by 0 bases and 5 bases, with 8 bases remaining between them. Germline CDR1 and CDR2: SGHTA and FQGTGA. Here the CDR3 reads CASSLTGPENIQYF. The CDR3 DNA reads TGTGCCAGCAGCTTAACCGGGCCCGAAAACATTCAGTACTTC.